The present T cell receptor (beta chain) was sequenced within a study of cytomegalovirus exposure and HLA in healthy donors (dated by TCRdb to about 2017). Study-wide context: An earlier analysis of some 500 of the donors reported roughly 300 Gb of sequence data and approximately 110 million unique TCR beta sequences from about 180 million T cells. An early release covering 550 to 650 HLA-typed donors comprised about 300 gigabases of sequencing data and approximately 85 million unique TCR sequences. Of the roughly 400 genotyped donors, about 84% fell in the genetic ancestry cluster associated with self-reported Caucasian donors. The study was designed to test whether signatures of past pathogen exposure could be identified by cataloging public T cell receptors. The study profiled the T cell repertoires of hundreds of subjects by immunosequencing and related them to cytomegalovirus serostatus. A separate validation cohort of over 95 different subjects was used in addition to the roughly 670-subject first cohort. To predict cytomegalovirus infection status, the study combined high-throughput TCR immunosequencing, statistical association of individual TCRs with disease status, and machine learning. A later analysis re-examined previously published TCR beta repertoires from over 500 donors and added high-resolution HLA genotyping to investigate patterns of TCR occurrence. In the later analysis, no new phenotypic data were used to find candidate immune exposures; instead, reliance was placed on TCR beta sequences and their occurrence across donors. An earlier analysis of several hundred of the donors applied high-throughput TCR beta sequencing to assess whether each TCR beta V gene segment acted as functional or pseudogenic. Donor age, sex, ethnicity and CMV serostatus were compiled together with the repertoire data. Genome-wide SNP genotypes for about 65% of the 666 donors were used in a later genetic analysis, which treated that subset as a discovery cohort. Every discovery cohort repertoire had been produced on one sequencing platform. HLA typing covered class I and class II loci at four-digit resolution. The number of typed donors differed by locus: about 620-640 for A, B, C, DRB1 and DQB1; approximately 540 for DQA1; around 610 for DPA1; and around 450 for DPB1. Roughly five DR-DQ haplotypes were handled as single units for association and clustering, since linkage in the cohort was strong. Among some 400 genotyped donors of the cohort, an average of approximately 240,000 unique TCR beta nucleotide sequences was sequenced per donor, of which 15% to 20% were non-productive.

Unmatched junction bases come to 5, with V trimmed by 7 bases and J by 0 bases. CDR1 MDHEN and CDR2 SYDVKM are derived from the germline V gene. The CDR3 runs 15 amino acids, cysteine and phenylalanine included. Of all the DNA, just the CDR3 is kept, 45 bases in frame from base 1. The library relied on the immunoSEQ multiplex PCR assay. A mixture of 60 forward primers for TCR Vbeta segments and 13 reverse primers for TCR Jbeta segments was used in the multiplex PCR. The CDR3 region of rearranged TCR beta genes was amplified from genomic DNA with a multiplex PCR assay. The Illumina HiSeq System was used to sequence the amplified TCR beta libraries as 87-base-pair reads. The source study handled its data this way. A later analysis counted around 72 million unique TCR beta chains across the 666 repertoires, and approximately 11 million of these chains were shared by at least two donors. Raw reads were error-corrected and collapsed into unique sequences with a nearest-neighbor algorithm that merged closely related sequences to remove PCR and sequencing errors. CDR3 sequences were aligned to IMGT reference sequences to assign V, D and J gene segments. Each retained sequence needed at least a six-nucleotide match to both a V gene segment and a J gene segment. Rearrangements were classified as productive when the CDR3 lacked stop codons and remained in frame with V and J, and all other rearrangements were classified as non-productive. CDR3 was defined according to IMGT convention as the region running from the second conserved V-encoded cysteine to the conserved J-encoded phenylalanine. The earlier analysis of a few hundred of the donors excluded sequences that lacked an unambiguous match to a single V gene segment. In an earlier analysis of more than 500 of the donors, a V segment was called functional when productive rearrangements were above 56.7%, and segregating when the standard deviation between donors exceeded 5%. A statistical classification framework was developed to diagnose cytomegalovirus status using the catalog of TCR beta chain sequences. A later analysis assigned V and J genes by comparing TCR nucleotide sequences with IMGT/GENE-DB human TR gene sequences. The TCRdist pipeline was used in a later analysis to assign CDR3 sequences and most-parsimonious VDJ recombination scenarios. In a later analysis, each TCR beta chain was defined by its CDR3 amino acid sequence together with its V-gene family, and reads lacking a unique V-gene family were excluded. As a way to deal with suspected cross-contamination and a sequencing artifact, a later analysis dropped 450 to 700 nucleotide sequences that were highly shared and had low generation probability. In a later analysis, a clonal expansion index for each public chain was calculated from normalized within-repertoire ranks of inferred template counts. Generation probabilities in a later analysis came from a VDJ recombination model fitted to out-of-frame rearrangements, and those results were checked against IGoR. In a later analysis, TCR-TCR, TCR-HLA and TCR-CMV co-occurrence was scored with hypergeometric tests, and a repertoire-size bias correction was applied to TCR pairs. To estimate false discovery rates, a later analysis permuted the HLA or CMV assignments 20 times. In a later analysis, co-occurring TCRs were grouped using DBSCAN, and TCRdist sequence similarity was added for clustering within HLA-allele-positive subsets. For co-occurrence clustering, repertoires with fewer than 30,000 or more than 120,000 public chains were excluded, along with 4 to 6 repertoires with anomalous nucleotide sharing. TCRdb carries this immuneACCESS record with in-frame sequences only. Its versions omit some clonotypes, under half of them owing to an unresolved V gene in the studies checked, with the rest unexplained. From that table come the V and J calls and clone size; the DNA was used to work out D and trimming. This sample is represented by approximately 120,000 clones; under 80% of them were singletons. Approximately 3.8% of the sample lies in the top ten.

What the work shows at the level of the full study, not this receptor alone: Some IMGT-functional V segments, including TRBV6-2 and TRBV6-3, could not be told apart with the 87-base-pair reads, so those segments were excluded. The study listed approximately 150 TCR beta chains as associated with cytomegalovirus. In a later analysis, several top co-occurrence clusters were reported to appear linked to parvovirus B19, influenza, CMV and Epstein-Barr virus. According to a later analysis, most CMV-associated TCR beta chains appeared to be HLA-restricted, and the HLA associations seemed to be driven largely by CMV exposure. Cytomegalovirus status was reported to be diagnosed by the classifier with high specificity and sensitivity in both the original and validation cohorts. It was suggested by the authors that the approach could potentially be generalized to other disease states and immunological phenotypes. According to a later genetic analysis, donors in an Asian-associated ancestry cluster had fewer N-insertions in productive TCRs than the approximately 650-donor mean. At a false discovery rate of 0.05, a later analysis linked roughly 17,000 TCR beta sequences to specific HLA alleles. CMV serostatus was the only immune exposure information available for the cohort. In a later analysis, HLA-associated TCR beta chains showed more clonal expansion and lower generation probabilities than non-associated chains that were equally common. Broadly in line with IMGT annotations, most TCR beta V segments showed up in productive rearrangements about 87% or about 30% of the time in an earlier analysis of around 550 of the donors. Correlated functional status among segregating V segments might be attributable to linkage disequilibrium, but an unknown experimental factor could not be ruled out. A later genetic analysis associated a missense DCLRE1C variant with V-gene and J-gene trimming of TCR beta chains, and an independent cohort replicated the association. Presence/absence analyses assumed roughly uniform sequencing depth across donors, an assumption that may not hold. When HLA alleles, especially DR and DQ, strongly co-occurred, attributing TCR associations to individual alleles was difficult. Because some donors lacked HLA typing at each locus, the association tests relied only on the typed subset. The earlier analysis of some 560 of the donors excluded 15 to 20 rarely observed V segments, including chromosome 9 orphons, because counts were too low. The sequencing pipeline was judged likely to have produced a cluster of highly shared sequence variants as a technical artifact. A further reported finding was that TCR beta sequences accurately predicted the HLA-A and HLA-B alleles for most subjects in the first cohort. Only TCR beta chains were sequenced in this cohort, and the absence of alpha or paired-chain data limited detectable features. In a later analysis, TCR association rates were found to vary across HLA loci, with the most associated TCRs seen for DRB1 alleles and the fewest for HLA-C alleles. In vitro tests confirmed that a few of the cytomegalovirus-associated TCR beta chains recognize cytomegalovirus antigens. Most TCR sequences were seen in very few donors, while some public TCRs were found in many individuals.

This clone was seen at least ten times. The antigen it binds to is not known. Per-nucleotide qualities are absent, and no much larger clonotype sits a single base away. In total, fewer than 750 healthy bone marrow donors made up the cohort. Cohort members were all nominally healthy when sampled, although unrecorded immune exposures were likely present. The donor tested CMV seropositive, placing the donor among the roughly 300 seropositive members of the cohort. A peripheral blood sample was provided by each donor, and peripheral blood mononuclear cells were used for TCR beta sequencing. Genomic DNA was extracted from the blood cell samples with the Qiagen DNeasy Blood Extraction Kit.

The chain employs TRBV28 and TRBJ2-3, with TRBD2 matching 9 junction bases. Specimen: PBMCs. This receptor was identified in a man in his forties or fifties in good health and CMV-seropositive. CDR3 reads: CASTLTSGSTDTQYF. Read as DNA, the sequence is TGTGCCAGCACCCTGACTAGCGGAAGCACAGATACGCAGTATTTT.